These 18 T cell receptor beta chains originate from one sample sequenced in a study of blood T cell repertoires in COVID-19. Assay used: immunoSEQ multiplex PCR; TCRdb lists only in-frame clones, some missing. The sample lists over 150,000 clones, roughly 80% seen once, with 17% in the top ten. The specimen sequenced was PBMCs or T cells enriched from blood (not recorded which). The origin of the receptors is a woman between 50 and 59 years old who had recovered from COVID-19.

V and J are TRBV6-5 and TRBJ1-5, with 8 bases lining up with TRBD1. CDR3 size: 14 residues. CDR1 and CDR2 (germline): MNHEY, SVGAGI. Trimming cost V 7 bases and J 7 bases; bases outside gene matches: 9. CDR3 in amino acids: CASNQQGGGQPQHF. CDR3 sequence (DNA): TGTGCCAGCAATCAACAGGGGGGTGGCCAGCCCCAGCATTTT.

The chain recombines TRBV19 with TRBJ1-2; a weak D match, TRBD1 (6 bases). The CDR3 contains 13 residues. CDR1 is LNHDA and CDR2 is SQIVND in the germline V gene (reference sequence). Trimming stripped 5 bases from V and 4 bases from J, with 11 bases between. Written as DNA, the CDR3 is TGTGCCAGTAGTCCTGGACAGCTCTATGGCTACACCTTC. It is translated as CASSPGQLYGYTF.

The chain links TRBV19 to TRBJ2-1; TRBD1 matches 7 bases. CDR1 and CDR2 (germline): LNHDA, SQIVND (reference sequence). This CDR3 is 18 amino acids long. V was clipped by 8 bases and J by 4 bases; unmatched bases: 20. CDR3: CASRQNRETGTLYNEQFF. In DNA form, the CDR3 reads TGTGCCAGTCGTCAGAACCGTGAGACAGGGACCCTATACAATGAGCAGTTCTTC. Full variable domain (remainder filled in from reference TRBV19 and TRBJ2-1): DGGITQSPKYLFRKEGQNVTLSCEQNLNHDAMYWYRQDPGQGLRLIYYSQIVNDFQKGDIAEGYSVSREKKESFPLTVTSAQKNPTAFYLCASRQNRETGTLYNEQFFGPGTRLTVL.

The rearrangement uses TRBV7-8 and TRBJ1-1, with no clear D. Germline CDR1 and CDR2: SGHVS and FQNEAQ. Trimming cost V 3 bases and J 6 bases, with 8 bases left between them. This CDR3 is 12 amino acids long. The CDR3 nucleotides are TGTGCCAGCAGCTTCTACCGATCTGAAGCTTTCTTT. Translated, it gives CASSFYRSEAFF.

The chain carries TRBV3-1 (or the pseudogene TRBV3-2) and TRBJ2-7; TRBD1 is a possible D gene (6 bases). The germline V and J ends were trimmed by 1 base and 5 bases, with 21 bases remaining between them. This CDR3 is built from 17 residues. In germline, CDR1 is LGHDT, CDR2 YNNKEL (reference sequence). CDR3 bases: TGTGCCAGCAGCCAAGGAATACGGGACACCCCAATTGACGAGCAGTACTTC. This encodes CASSQGIRDTPIDEQYF.

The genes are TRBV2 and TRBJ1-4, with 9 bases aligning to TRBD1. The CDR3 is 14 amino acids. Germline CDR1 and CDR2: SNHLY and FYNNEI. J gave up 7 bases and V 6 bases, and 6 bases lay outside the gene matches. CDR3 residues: CASRPGTGFEKLFF. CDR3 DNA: TGTGCCAGCAGGCCCGGGACAGGGTTTGAAAAACTGTTTTTT. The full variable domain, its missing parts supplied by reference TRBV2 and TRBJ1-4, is EPEVTQTPSHQVTQMGQEVILRCVPISNHLYFYWYRQILGQKVEFLVSFYNNEISEKSEIFDDQFSVERPDGSNFTLKIRSTKLEDSAMYFCASRPGTGFEKLFFGSGTQLSVL.

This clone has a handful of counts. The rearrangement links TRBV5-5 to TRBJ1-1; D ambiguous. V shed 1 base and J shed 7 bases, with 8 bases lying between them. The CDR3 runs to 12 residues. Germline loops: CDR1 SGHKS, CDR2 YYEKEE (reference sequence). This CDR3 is CASSLSRIEAFF. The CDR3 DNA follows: TGTGCCAGCAGCTTGAGCCGTATTGAAGCTTTCTTT.

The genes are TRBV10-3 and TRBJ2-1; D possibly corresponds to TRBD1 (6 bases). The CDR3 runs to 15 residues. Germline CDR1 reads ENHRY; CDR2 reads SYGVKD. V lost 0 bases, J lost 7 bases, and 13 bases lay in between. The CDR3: CAISESNAGENEQFF. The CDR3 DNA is TGTGCCATCAGTGAGTCGAATGCAGGGGAGAATGAGCAGTTCTTC.

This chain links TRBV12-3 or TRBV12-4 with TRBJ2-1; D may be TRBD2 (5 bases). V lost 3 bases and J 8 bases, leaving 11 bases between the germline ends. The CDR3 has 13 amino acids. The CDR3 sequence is CASSFDSEHEQFF. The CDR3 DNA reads TGTGCCAGCAGTTTTGATAGCGAACATGAGCAGTTCTTC.

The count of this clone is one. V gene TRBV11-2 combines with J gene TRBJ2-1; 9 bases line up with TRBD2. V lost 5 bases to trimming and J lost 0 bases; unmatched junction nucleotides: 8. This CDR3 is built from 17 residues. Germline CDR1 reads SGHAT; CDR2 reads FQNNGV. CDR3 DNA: TGTGCCAGCAGCCAAAAGATAGCGGGAGTCTCCTACAATGAGCAGTTCTTC. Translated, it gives CASSQKIAGVSYNEQFF.

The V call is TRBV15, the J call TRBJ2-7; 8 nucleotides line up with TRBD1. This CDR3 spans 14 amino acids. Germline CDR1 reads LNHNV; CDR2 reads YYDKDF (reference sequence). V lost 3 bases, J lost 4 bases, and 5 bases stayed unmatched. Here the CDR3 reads CATSRDRALYEQYF. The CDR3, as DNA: TGTGCCACCAGCAGGGACAGGGCACTTTACGAGCAGTACTTC.

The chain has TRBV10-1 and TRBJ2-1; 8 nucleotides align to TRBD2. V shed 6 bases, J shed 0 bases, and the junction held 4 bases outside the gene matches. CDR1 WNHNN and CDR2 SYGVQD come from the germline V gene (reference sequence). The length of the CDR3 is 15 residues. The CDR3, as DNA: TGCGCCAGCAGCCTAGGGACTAGCTCCTACAATGAGCAGTTCTTC. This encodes CASSLGTSSYNEQFF.

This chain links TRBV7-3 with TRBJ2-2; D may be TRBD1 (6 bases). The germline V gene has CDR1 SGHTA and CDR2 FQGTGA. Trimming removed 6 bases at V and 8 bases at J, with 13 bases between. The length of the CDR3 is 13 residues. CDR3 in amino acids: CASSPTGTGELFF. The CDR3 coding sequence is TGTGCCAGCAGTCCTACCGGGACAGGGGAGCTGTTTTTT.

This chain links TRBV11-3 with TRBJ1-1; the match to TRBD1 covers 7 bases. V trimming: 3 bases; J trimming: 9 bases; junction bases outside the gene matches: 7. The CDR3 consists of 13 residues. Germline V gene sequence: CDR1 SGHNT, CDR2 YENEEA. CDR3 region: CASSFGSGQQAFF. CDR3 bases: TGTGCCAGCAGCTTCGGGTCGGGACAGCAAGCTTTCTTT.

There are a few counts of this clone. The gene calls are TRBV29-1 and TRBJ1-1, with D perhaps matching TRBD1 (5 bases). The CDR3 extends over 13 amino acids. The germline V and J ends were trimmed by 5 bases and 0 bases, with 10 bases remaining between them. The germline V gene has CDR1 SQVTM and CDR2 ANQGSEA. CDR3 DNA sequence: TGCAGCGTTAGAGGACACCTGAACACTGAAGCTTTCTTT. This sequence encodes CSVRGHLNTEAFF.

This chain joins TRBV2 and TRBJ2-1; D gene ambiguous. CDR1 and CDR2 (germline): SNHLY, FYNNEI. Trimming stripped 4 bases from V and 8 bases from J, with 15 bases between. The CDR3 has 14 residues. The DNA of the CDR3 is TGTGCCAGCAGTGTGAAACAGTCTATGGATGAGCAGTTCTTC. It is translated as CASSVKQSMDEQFF.

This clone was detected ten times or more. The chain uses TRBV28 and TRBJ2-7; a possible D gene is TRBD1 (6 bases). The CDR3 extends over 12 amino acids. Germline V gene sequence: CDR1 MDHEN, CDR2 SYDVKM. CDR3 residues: CGTGQNSYEQYF. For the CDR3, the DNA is TGTGGTACGGGACAAAACTCCTACGAGCAGTACTTC. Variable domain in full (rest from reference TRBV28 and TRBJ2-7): DVKVTQSSRYLVKRTGEKVFLECVQDMDHENMFWYRQDPGLGLRLIYFSYDVKMKEKGDIPEGYSVSREKKERFSLILESASTNQTSMYLCGTGQNSYEQYFGPGTRLTVT.

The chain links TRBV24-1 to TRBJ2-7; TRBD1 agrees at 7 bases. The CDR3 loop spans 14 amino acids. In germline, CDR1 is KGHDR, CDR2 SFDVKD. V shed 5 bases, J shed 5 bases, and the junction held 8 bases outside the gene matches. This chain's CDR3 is CATSVFQGVDEQYF. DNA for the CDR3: TGTGCCACCAGTGTTTTCCAGGGGGTCGACGAGCAGTACTTC.